Below are 19 T cell receptor beta chains sequenced from a single sample in a study of regulatory T cells in long-lasting Graves disease. Time point indicated: persistent/refractory GD, antithyroid drugs over 5 years with positive TRAb. RNA isolated from PBMCs was used to make the TCR library. Library construction for TCR beta used iRepertoire HTBI primers and Arm-PCR of CDR3 regions. TCRdb re-called the multiplex PCR reads with MiXCR, one entry per CDR3 protein. The sample includes about 660,000 distinct CDR3 sequences, around 30% seen only once; the top ten take about 40%. This material consisted of peripheral blood mononuclear cells (PBMCs), taken when the disease was refractory, from a patient treated with antithyroid drugs. Receptors originate from a female donor with Graves disease.

This clonotype was seen more than once but under ten times. The V call is TRBV9, the J call TRBJ1-1; D is uncertain. The CDR3 is made up of 14 amino acids. The V and J ends lost 0 bases and 1 base respectively, with 7 bases between them. Germline lookup yields CDR1 SGDLS and CDR2 YYNGEE. The CDR3: CASSVAEANTEAFF. Written as DNA, the CDR3 is TGTGCCAGCAGCGTAGCCGAAGCGAACACTGAAGCTTTCTTT.

The chain couples TRBV29-1 to TRBJ2-3; D is unresolved. Trimming cost V 6 bases and J 1 base, with 8 bases left between them. Looked up from germline, CDR1 is SQVTM and CDR2 is ANQGSEA. CDR3 size: 12 residues. This CDR3 reads CSVDLGTDTQYF. The CDR3 coding sequence is TGCAGCGTCGATCTGGGCACAGATACGCAGTATTTT.

A single count supports this clonotype. J is TRBJ2-5 and V is TRBV29-1; D not certain. The CDR3 extends over 13 amino acids. CDR1 is SQVTM and CDR2 is ANQGSEA in the germline V gene. Trimming left V 2 bases short and J 2 bases short, with 9 bases between. The CDR3 region has the DNA TGCAGCGTTGAATTTAGGCGACAAGAGACCCAGTACTTC. The encoded protein is CSVEFRRQETQYF.

Only one count was recorded for this clonotype. One end of the junction fails to match germline, which may point to a read error. The V call is TRBV6-9, the J call TRBJ1-1; 8 bases agree with TRBD1. The CDR3 sequence is 15 residues long. Germline loops: CDR1 MNHGY, CDR2 SVAAGI. CDR3 amino acids: CASSYTKQGGTEVFF. In nucleotides, the CDR3 is TGTGCCAGCAGTTACACGAAACAGGGGGGCACTGAAGTTTTCTTT.

This clonotype was picked up many times. This chain uses TRBV12-3 or TRBV12-4 with TRBJ1-2; D not certain. The CDR3 runs to 12 residues. The ends were cut back, 0 bases at V and 7 bases at J, with 6 bases in the middle. The CDR3 coding sequence is TGTGCCAGCAGTTTAGCCGGTTCTGGCTACACCTTC. This sequence encodes CASSLAGSGYTF.

V is TRBV29-1 and J is TRBJ1-2, with D unclear. The CDR3 covers 13 residues. Trimming removed 5 bases at V and 3 bases at J, with 13 bases between. Germline lookup yields CDR1 SQVTM and CDR2 ANQGSEA. CDR3 region: CSVNIAPDYGYTF. The CDR3 bases are TGCAGCGTTAATATTGCGCCGGACTATGGCTACACCTTC.

The rearrangement uses TRBV2 and TRBJ2-3; tentative D call: TRBD2 (5 bases). V was trimmed by 6 bases and J by 1 base, leaving 11 bases between them. This CDR3 is built from 14 residues. Germline lookup yields CDR1 SNHLY and CDR2 FYNNEI. Written as DNA, the CDR3 is TGTGCCAGCAGCAAAGGGAGCGGCACAGATACGCAGTATTTT. It codes for CASSKGSGTDTQYF.

V is TRBV12-3 or TRBV12-4 and J is TRBJ1-1; tentative D call: TRBD1 (6 bases). The CDR3 contains 18 residues. Trimming removed 5 bases from V and 3 bases from J, with 25 bases in between. The CDR3: CASSHRAHRAAVDTEAFF. The DNA for the CDR3 is TGTGCCAGCAGTCACCGGGCCCACAGGGCCGCTGTGGACACTGAAGCTTTCTTT.

This clonotype was picked up a small number of times. The chain uses TRBV10-3 and TRBJ1-2; no clear D. CDR1 and CDR2 from the germline V gene are ENHRY and SYGVKD. CDR3 size: 13 residues. V was shortened by 7 bases and J by 4 bases, with 13 bases between the two germline ends. The CDR3 bases are TGTGCCATCAAGGTGTCTGCATTCTATGGCTACACCTTC. Encoded protein: CAIKVSAFYGYTF.

The J gene is TRBJ2-5, the V gene TRBV19, with D perhaps matching TRBD2 (5 bases). V was trimmed by 6 bases and J by 0 bases, leaving 8 bases between them. The CDR3 runs to 13 residues. In germline, CDR1 is LNHDA, CDR2 SQIVND (reference sequence). In DNA, the CDR3 is TGTGCCAGTAGCTTAGCGAACCAAGAGACCCAGTACTTC. Translated, it gives CASSLANQETQYF.

The count of this clonotype is one. The chain is built from TRBV29-1 and TRBJ2-7, with 7 bases matching TRBD2. In germline, CDR1 is SQVTM, CDR2 ANQGSEA. CDR3 length: 13 residues. V shed 4 bases and J 3 bases; nucleotides not matched to a gene: 6. DNA for the CDR3: TGCAGCGTTGGGACTAGTCGAGACTACGAGCAGTACTTC. It specifies CSVGTSRDYEQYF.

In regard to this clonotype: The CDR3 ends on some other residue instead of the conserved phenylalanine or tryptophan, so this is likely a read error. The V and J genes are TRBV20-1 and TRBJ1-1, with D uncertain. The germline gives CDR1 DFQATT, CDR2 SNEGSKA (reference sequence). CDR3 length: 12 amino acids. The V end lost 3 bases, the J end lost 1 base, and 6 bases lay between the germline ends. CDR3 DNA: TGCAGTGCTAGGAAATGGAACACTGAAGCTTTCTCT. It codes for CSARKWNTEAFS.

The chain couples TRBV7-9 to TRBJ2-5; D ambiguous. Germline V gene sequence: CDR1 SEHNR, CDR2 FQNEAQ (reference sequence). CDR3 length equals 12 residues. The V end lost 3 bases, the J end lost 4 bases, and 6 bases lay between the germline ends. The CDR3 sequence is CASSFMGETQYF. The DNA for the CDR3 is TGTGCCAGCAGCTTCATGGGAGAGACCCAGTACTTC.

In this sample, this clonotype turned up a few times. This chain links TRBV5-1 with TRBJ2-5; 11 nucleotides agree with TRBD1. CDR1 SGHRS and CDR2 YFSETQ come from the germline V gene. The CDR3 sequence is 16 residues long. The trim removed 4 bases at V and 5 bases at J, leaving 10 bases unmatched. The CDR3 is CASSLSPGQGDETQYF. CDR3 sequence (DNA): TGCGCCAGCAGCCTGTCCCCGGGACAGGGGGACGAGACCCAGTACTTC.

This clonotype occurred a few times. V usage is TRBV30 and J usage is TRBJ1-2; D not certain. There are 13 residues in the CDR3. Germline V gives CDR1 GTSNPN, CDR2 SVGIG (reference sequence). The V end lost 3 bases, the J end lost 4 bases, and 12 bases lay between the germline ends. CDR3 in DNA: TGTGCCTGGAGGGCCGGTGGTATCTATGGCTACACCTTC. This codes for CAWRAGGIYGYTF.

This clonotype came up many times. V is TRBV28 and J is TRBJ2-6; tentatively, D is TRBD1 (6 bases). Germline V gene sequence: CDR1 MDHEN, CDR2 SYDVKM. The germline V and J ends were trimmed by 1 base and 2 bases, with 12 bases remaining between them. The CDR3 is 17 residues long. Here the CDR3 reads CASSLYGQLTGANVLTF. For the CDR3, the DNA is TGTGCCAGCAGTTTATATGGACAGCTTACTGGGGCCAACGTCCTGACTTTC.

This clonotype occurred a few times. The V call is TRBV5-4, the J call TRBJ1-2; the D gene is possibly TRBD1 (6 bases). The length of the CDR3 is 14 residues. CDR1 and CDR2 (germline): SGHNT, YYREEE (reference sequence). V shed 4 bases and J shed 6 bases, with 16 bases lying between them. The CDR3 DNA sequence: TGTGCCAGCAGCCTAGGACAGTTGGGGGATGGCTACACCTTC. Amino acid sequence: CASSLGQLGDGYTF.

V gene TRBV7-3 combines with J gene TRBJ2-4, with TRBD2 matching 14 bases. Near its end, the DNA agrees better with TRBJ2-1, so the J call may be wrong. Germline V gene sequence: CDR1 SGHTA, CDR2 FQGTGA. The CDR3 runs to 14 residues. CDR3 in DNA: TGTGCCAGCAGCCCCGGACTAGCGGGAGGAAAGCAGTTCTTC. Amino acid sequence: CASSPGLAGGKQFF.

In its sample, this clonotype was seen once. This may come from a read error, since a much larger clone is one base off. The conserved phenylalanine or tryptophan is not found at the CDR3 terminus, so this likely reflects a read error. The CDR3 DNA follows: TGTGCCAGCAGTGAAGGGGGTCGCAGGGGTCATCAGCCCCAGCATTCT. It is translated as CASSEGGRRGHQPQHS. The chain recombines TRBV2 with TRBJ1-5, with D maybe TRBD1 (6 bases). V was shortened by 1 base and J by 5 bases, with 15 bases between the two germline ends. Germline V gene sequence: CDR1 SNHLY, CDR2 FYNNEI. The CDR3 loop spans 16 amino acids.